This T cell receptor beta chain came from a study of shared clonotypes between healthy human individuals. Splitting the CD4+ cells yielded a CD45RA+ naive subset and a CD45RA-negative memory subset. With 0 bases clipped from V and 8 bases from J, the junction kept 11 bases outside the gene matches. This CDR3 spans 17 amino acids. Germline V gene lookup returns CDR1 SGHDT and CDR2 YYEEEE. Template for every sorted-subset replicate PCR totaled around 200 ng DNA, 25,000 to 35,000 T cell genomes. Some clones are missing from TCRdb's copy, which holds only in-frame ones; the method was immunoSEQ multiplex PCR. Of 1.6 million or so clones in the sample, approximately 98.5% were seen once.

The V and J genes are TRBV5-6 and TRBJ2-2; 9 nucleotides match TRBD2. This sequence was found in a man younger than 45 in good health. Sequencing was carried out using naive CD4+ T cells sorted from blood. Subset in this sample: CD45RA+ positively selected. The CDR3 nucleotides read TGTGCCAGCAGCTTGGAAGGCACTAGCGGGCCCCTGGGGGAGCTGTTTTTT. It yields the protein CASSLEGTSGPLGELFF. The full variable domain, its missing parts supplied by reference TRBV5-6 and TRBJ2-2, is DAGVTQSPTHLIKTRGQQVTLRCSPKSGHDTVSWYQQALGQGPQFIFQYYEEEERQRGNFPDRFSGHQFPNYSSELNVNALLLGDSALYLCASSLEGTSGPLGELFFGEGSRLTVL.